The next 2 T cell receptor beta chains were all read from a single sample in a study of regulatory T cells in long-lasting Graves disease (dated by TCRdb to the early 2020s). The method behind the library was multiplex PCR. Data came from an Illumina HiSeq 4000. TCR beta libraries were built with iRepertoire HTBI primers and Arm-PCR amplification of CDR3 regions. TCRdb reprocessed the public reads (quality trimming at Q25 with fastp, clone calling with MiXCR) and kept in-frame beta chains. CDR3 protein sequences are deduplicated, and each keeps its most common genes and DNA. The sample table lists approximately 440,000 distinct CDR3 sequences, about 25% of them with a count of one. Clones ranked in the top ten supply about a quarter of the sample. The label giving this sample's time point can be read as: persistent/refractory GD, antithyroid drugs over 5 years with positive TRAb. RNA was extracted from PBMCs in TRIzol for both TCR sequencing and RNA sequencing.

The sample was peripheral blood mononuclear cells (PBMCs), taken when the disease was refractory, from a patient treated with antithyroid drugs. The receptors shown here come from a female donor with Graves disease.

This clonotype was seen at least ten times. The V gene is TRBV12-3 or TRBV12-4, the J gene TRBJ1-6, with D perhaps matching TRBD1 (5 bases). The CDR3 runs 14 residues. V gave up 4 bases and J gave up 4 bases, with 8 bases separating them. The chain's CDR3 is CASSSSGYNSPLHF. CDR3 bases: TGTGCCAGCAGTTCATCAGGGTATAATTCACCCCTCCACTTT.

This clonotype has ten or more counts. The chain joins TRBV11-2 to TRBJ1-6; D perhaps matches TRBD1 (5 bases). The CDR3 extends over 15 amino acids. Per germline, CDR1 SGHAT and CDR2 FQNNGV. The germline V and J ends were trimmed by 5 bases and 7 bases, with 15 bases remaining between them. DNA of the CDR3: TGTGCCAGCAGCCAGGGACGGATGATGAATTCACCCCTCCACTTT. Translation: CASSQGRMMNSPLHF.